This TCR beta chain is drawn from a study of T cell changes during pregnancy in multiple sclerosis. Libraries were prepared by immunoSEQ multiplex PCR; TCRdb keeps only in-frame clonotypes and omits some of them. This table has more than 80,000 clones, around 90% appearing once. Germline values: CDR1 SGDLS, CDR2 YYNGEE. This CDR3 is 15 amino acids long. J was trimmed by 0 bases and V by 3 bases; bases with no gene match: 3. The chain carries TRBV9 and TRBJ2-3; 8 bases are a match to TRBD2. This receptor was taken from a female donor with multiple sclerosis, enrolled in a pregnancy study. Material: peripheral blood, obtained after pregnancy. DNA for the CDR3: TGTGCCAGCAGCGATAGCGGGGTGAGCACAGATACGCAGTATTTT. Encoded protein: CASSDSGVSTDTQYF.